This T cell receptor beta chain was obtained from a study of T cells after yellow fever vaccination. Across the study: SMART-Seq v4 Ultra Low Input handled preparation of low-cell-number fractions. Findings of the study overall: Once the booster was given, most primary-vaccination clones reappeared, at about 97% for CD4 and 85% to 90% for CD8. Clonotypes shared by both compartments, CD4 and CD8, made up a small share.

UMIs and a universal primer site were added when TCR cDNA was made by 5'RACE template switching. TCRdb fed the 5' RACE reads into MiXCR, producing one record per CDR3 protein. Here the sample spans approximately 250,000 distinct CDR3 sequences, 6.5% to 7.5% being singletons. This clonotype appeared a few times. What it binds is not known. The specimen was CD4+ T cells sorted from PBMCs, collected on the day of the yellow fever booster vaccination. The sequence was collected from a man aged 25 to 40 who received the YFV17D yellow fever vaccine.

The CDR3 bases are TGCAGCGTTACACAGGGTGTCAATGAGCAGTTCTTC. Translation gives CSVTQGVNEQFF. The chain is built from TRBV29-1 and TRBJ2-1; TRBD1 is a possible D gene (6 bases). The germline V gene encodes CDR1 SQVTM and CDR2 ANQGSEA. CDR3 length: 12 residues. The ends were cut back, 5 bases at V and 6 bases at J, with 11 bases in the middle.